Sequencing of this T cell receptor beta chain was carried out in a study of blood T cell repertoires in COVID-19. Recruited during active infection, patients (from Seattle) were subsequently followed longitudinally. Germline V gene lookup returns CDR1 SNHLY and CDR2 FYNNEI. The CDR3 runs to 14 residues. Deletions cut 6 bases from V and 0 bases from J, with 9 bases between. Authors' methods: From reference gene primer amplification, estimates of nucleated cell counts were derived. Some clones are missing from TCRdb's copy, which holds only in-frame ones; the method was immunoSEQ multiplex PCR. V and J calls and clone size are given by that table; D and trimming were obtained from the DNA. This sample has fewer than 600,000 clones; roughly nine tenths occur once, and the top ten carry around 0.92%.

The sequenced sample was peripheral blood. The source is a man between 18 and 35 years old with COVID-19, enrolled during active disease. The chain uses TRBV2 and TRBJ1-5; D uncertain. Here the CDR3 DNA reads TGTGCCAGCAGGAGTTATTATAGCAATCAGCCCCAGCATTTT. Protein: CASRSYYSNQPQHF.